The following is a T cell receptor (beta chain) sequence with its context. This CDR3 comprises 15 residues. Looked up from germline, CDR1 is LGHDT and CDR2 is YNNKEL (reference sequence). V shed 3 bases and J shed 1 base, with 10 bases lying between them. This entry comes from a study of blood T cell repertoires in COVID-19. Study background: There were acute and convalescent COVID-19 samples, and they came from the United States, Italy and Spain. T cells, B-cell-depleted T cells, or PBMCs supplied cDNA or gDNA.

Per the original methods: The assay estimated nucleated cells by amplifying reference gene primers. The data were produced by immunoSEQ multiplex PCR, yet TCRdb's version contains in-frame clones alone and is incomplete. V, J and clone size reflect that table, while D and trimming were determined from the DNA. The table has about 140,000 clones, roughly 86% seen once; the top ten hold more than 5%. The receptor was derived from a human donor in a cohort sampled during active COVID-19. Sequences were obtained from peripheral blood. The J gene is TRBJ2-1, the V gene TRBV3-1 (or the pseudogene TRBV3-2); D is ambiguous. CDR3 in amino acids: CASSHLGRSYNEQFF. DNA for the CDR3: TGTGCCAGCAGCCACCTGGGCCGGTCCTACAATGAGCAGTTCTTC.